These 10 T cell receptor beta chains were all obtained from the same sample, sequenced in a study of graft-versus-host responses after intestinal transplantation. The assay was immunoSEQ multiplex PCR, and TCRdb's table has in-frame clones only and misses some. The data show around 110,000 clones, about nine tenths seen once. Their antigen targets remain unknown. The sample was unstimulated CD4+ T cells sorted from spleen or lymph node cells, taken before intestinal transplant. These receptors were collected from a human donor who received an intestinal transplant.

The chain joins TRBV11-2 to TRBJ2-1; D might be TRBD2 (6 bases). The germline V gene has CDR1 SGHAT and CDR2 FQNNGV. Trimming shortened V by 5 bases and J by 4 bases, and 24 bases separated the two germline ends. The length of the CDR3 is 18 residues. Written as DNA, the CDR3 is TGTGCCAGCAGCGGTGGTGGGGTAGCGGTATCAGAGTACAATGAGCAGTTCTTC. It specifies CASSGGGVAVSEYNEQFF. The full variable domain, rest sourced from reference TRBV11-2 and TRBJ2-1, is EAGVAQSPRYKIIEKRQSVAFWCNPISGHATLYWYQQILGQGPKLLIQFQNNGVVDDSQLPKDRFSAERLKGVDSTLKIQPAKLEDSAVYLCASSGGGVAVSEYNEQFFGPGTRLTVL.

This clone came up once. V is TRBV6-1 and J is TRBJ1-5; unclear D gene. This CDR3 has 14 residues. V shed 6 bases and J shed 3 bases, with 12 bases lying between them. Germline-derived CDR1 and CDR2 are MNHNS and SASEGT. The CDR3 spells CASRGDKPNQPQHF. Written as DNA, the CDR3 is TGTGCCAGCAGGGGTGACAAGCCCAATCAGCCCCAGCATTTT.

The J gene is TRBJ1-6, the V gene TRBV9; tentative D call: TRBD1 (6 bases). CDR1 is SGDLS and CDR2 is YYNGEE in the germline V gene. V was shortened by 0 bases and J by 6 bases, with 10 bases between the two germline ends. The CDR3 extends over 15 amino acids. For the CDR3, the DNA is TGTGCCAGCAGCGTAGCGGGACAACTTAATTCACCCCTCCACTTT. This encodes CASSVAGQLNSPLHF.

The CDR3 reads CARTSGFSTDTQYF. In DNA, the CDR3 is TGTGCCCGGACTAGCGGATTTAGCACAGATACGCAGTATTTT. The gene calls are TRBV30 and TRBJ2-3; 10 nucleotides match TRBD2. V lost 8 bases, J lost 0 bases, and 5 bases stayed unmatched. The CDR3 length is 14 residues. The germline CDR1 and CDR2 sequences are GTSNPN and SVGIG (reference sequence).

V gene TRBV7-6 combines with J gene TRBJ1-3, with D unclear. CDR3 length: 17 residues. With 2 bases removed from V and 2 bases from J, the gap between germline ends came to 16 bases. Germline CDR1 and CDR2: SGHVS and FNYEAQ. CDR3 residues: CASSLSPLLVPGNTIYF. The DNA for the CDR3 is TGTGCCAGCAGCTTAAGCCCCCTGTTAGTACCTGGAAACACCATATATTTT.

The rearrangement links TRBV30 to TRBJ2-5, with 7 bases that match TRBD1. V trimming: 2 bases; J trimming: 5 bases; junction bases outside the gene matches: 5. CDR3 length equals 13 residues. Germline V CDR1 and CDR2: GTSNPN, SVGIG (reference sequence). The CDR3, as DNA: TGTGCCTGGAGTTGGAGCAGGGGGGAGACCCAGTACTTC. Encoded protein: CAWSWSRGETQYF.

The J gene is TRBJ1-5, the V gene TRBV19, with D uncertain. The germline CDR1 and CDR2 sequences are LNHDA and SQIVND (reference sequence). V was pared by 7 bases and J by 0 bases, with 16 bases between. The CDR3 contains 16 residues. Here the CDR3 DNA reads TGTGCCAGTAACCGACAAGACGGTTATAGCAATCAGCCCCAGCATTTT. The encoded protein is CASNRQDGYSNQPQHF.

V usage is TRBV5-1 and J usage is TRBJ2-1; TRBD2 agrees at 11 bases. CDR1 and CDR2 from the germline V gene are SGHRS and YFSETQ. The ends lost 3 bases at V and 5 bases at J; junction bases unmatched: 7. This CDR3 is built from 16 residues. CDR3 amino acids: CASSWATSGVDNEQFF. The CDR3 region has the DNA TGCGCCAGCAGCTGGGCGACTAGCGGGGTCGACAATGAGCAGTTCTTC. Full variable domain (remainder filled in from reference TRBV5-1 and TRBJ2-1): KAGVTQTPRYLIKTRGQQVTLSCSPISGHRSVSWYQQTPGQGLQFLFEYFSETQRNKGNFPGRFSGRQFSNSRSEMNVSTLELGDSALYLCASSWATSGVDNEQFFGPGTRLTVL.

The chain couples TRBV19 to TRBJ1-5; 9 bases agree with TRBD1. V lost 7 bases, J lost 1 base, and 11 bases stayed unmatched. The CDR3 runs to 17 residues. Germline lookup yields CDR1 LNHDA and CDR2 SQIVND (reference sequence). The CDR3 reads CASTPWGQGASNQPQHF. Written as DNA, the CDR3 is TGTGCCAGTACCCCCTGGGGACAGGGTGCGAGCAATCAGCCCCAGCATTTT.

J is TRBJ2-5 and V is TRBV6-1; 7 nucleotides match TRBD1. The CDR3 has 13 residues. With V trimmed by 8 bases and J by 2 bases, 5 bases remained unmatched. Germline CDR1 MNHNS, CDR2 SASEGT. DNA of the CDR3: TGTGCCAGCCACAGGGGCTTGCAAGAGACCCAGTACTTC. Protein product: CASHRGLQETQYF.